Shown below are 24 T cell receptor beta chains from a single sample sequenced in a study of blood T cell repertoires in COVID-19. Clones were sequenced by immunoSEQ multiplex PCR, and TCRdb holds only the in-frame ones, with some missing. The sample consists of about 300,000 clones, roughly 91% of them appearing once. The sequenced sample consisted of peripheral blood. Source of these receptors: a woman between 25 and 40 years old with COVID-19, enrolled during active disease.

The chain has TRBV10-1 and TRBJ2-5; TRBD2 aligns across 9 bases. This CDR3 contains 15 residues. CDR1 WNHNN and CDR2 SYGVQD come from the germline V gene (reference sequence). The V segment lost 3 bases and the J segment 7 bases; nucleotides outside the gene matches: 9. The CDR3 loop is CASSEGPSGVGTQYF. CDR3 nucleotide sequence: TGCGCCAGCAGTGAAGGTCCTAGCGGGGTTGGGACCCAGTACTTC.

The chain uses TRBV21-1 and TRBJ2-7; the D call TRBD1 from the table was never checked on the DNA. TRBV21-1 is noted as a pseudogene. This CDR3 spans 14 amino acids. DNA of the CDR3: TGTGCCACCCCAGGCAGGTCCGTGGTCTACGAGCAGTACGTC. Protein product: CATPGRSVVYEQYV.

V gene TRBV7-3 combines with J gene TRBJ1-1; 9 bases fit TRBD1. V shed 5 bases, J shed 5 bases, and the junction held 3 bases outside the gene matches. CDR1 is SGHTA, CDR2 FQGTGA, per germline. The CDR3 loop spans 13 amino acids. The chain's CDR3 is CASSPTGGTEAFF. The DNA of the CDR3 is TGTGCCAGCAGCCCGACAGGGGGGACTGAAGCTTTCTTT.

The rearrangement uses TRBV30 and TRBJ2-7, with D possibly TRBD1 on 6 matching bases. Trimming stripped 1 base from V and 3 bases from J, with 10 bases between. This CDR3 region has 13 residues. Germline loops: CDR1 GTSNPN, CDR2 SVGIG (reference sequence). CDR3 sequence reads: CAWSGPTGYEQYF. CDR3 bases: TGTGCCTGGAGTGGTCCGACAGGCTACGAGCAGTACTTC. Looking up the rest from reference TRBV30 and TRBJ2-7 gives the full variable domain: SQTIHQWPATLVQPVGSPLSLECTVEGTSNPNLYWYRQAAGRGLQLLFYSVGIGQISSEVPQNLSASRPQDRQFILSSKKLLLSDSGFYLCAWSGPTGYEQYFGPGTRLTVT.

The V call is TRBV6-5, the J call TRBJ1-3; unclear D gene. The CDR3 is made up of 15 amino acids. V lost 10 bases and J lost 0, with 16 bases in between. Germline-derived CDR1 and CDR2 are MNHEY and SVGAGI. The CDR3 region has the DNA TGTGCCACCGCACGAGGAGTGAGCTCTGGAAACACCATATATTTT. Translated: CATARGVSSGNTIYF.

This clone was seen just once. This sequence joins TRBV30 and TRBJ1-4, with a weak D call TRBD1 (5 bases). The CDR3 runs to 13 residues. Trimming stripped 5 bases from V and 7 bases from J, with 14 bases between. Per the germline V gene, CDR1 is GTSNPN and CDR2 is SVGIG (reference sequence). In nucleotides, the CDR3 is TGTGCCTGGCGAGGAGGCGGGGGTGAAAAACTGTTTTTT. This gives the protein CAWRGGGGEKLFF.

Here the CDR3 reads CASSGHHGRKDRLVRGYTF. The CDR3 DNA reads as TGTGCCAGCAGTGGGCACCATGGGCGAAAGGACAGGTTGGTTAGGGGCTACACCTTC. This chain links TRBV6-4 with TRBJ1-2; 7 positions agree with TRBD1. The trim removed 4 bases at V and 8 bases at J, leaving 25 bases unmatched. The CDR3 is 19 residues long. In germline, CDR1 is MRHNA, CDR2 SNTAGT.

The chain uses TRBV5-1 and TRBJ2-1; D not resolved. The length of the CDR3 is 12 residues. V gave up 5 bases and J gave up 8 bases, with 11 bases separating them. CDR1 is SGHRS, CDR2 YFSETQ, per germline. DNA of the CDR3: TGCGCCAGCAGAATAAAGTCGGATGAGCAGTTCTTC. Residues: CASRIKSDEQFF.

The J gene is TRBJ1-2, the V gene TRBV5-7; D possibly corresponds to TRBD1 (5 bases). TRBV5-7 carries the ORF label, with uncertain function. Trimming shortened V by 0 bases and J by 3 bases, and 18 bases separated the two germline ends. This CDR3 is 17 amino acids long. The CDR3 sequence: CASSLGEGLRAYYGYTF. The DNA for the CDR3 is TGTGCCAGCAGCTTGGGGGAGGGGTTAAGAGCGTACTATGGCTACACCTTC.

The genes are TRBV18 and TRBJ1-2; D gene unclear. CDR1 is KGHSH and CDR2 is LQKENI in the germline V gene. V was cut by 3 bases and J by 3 bases, with 11 bases left in between. This CDR3 has 14 residues. DNA for the CDR3: TGTGCCAGCTCACCCGCCGGGAGCTACTATGGCTACACCTTC. This sequence encodes CASSPAGSYYGYTF. Looking up the rest from reference TRBV18 and TRBJ1-2 gives the full variable domain: NAGVMQNPRHLVRRRGQEARLRCSPMKGHSHVYWYRQLPEEGLKFMVYLQKENIIDESGMPKERFSAEFPKEGPSILRIQQVVRGDSAAYFCASSPAGSYYGYTFGSGTRLTVV.

V usage is TRBV28 and J usage is TRBJ2-7; 9 nucleotides match TRBD1. CDR1 and CDR2 (germline): MDHEN, SYDVKM. The CDR3 runs to 14 residues. Trimming took 3 bases from V and 4 from J; bases not matched to a gene: 4. CDR3 sequence: CASSFTGGSYEQYF. The CDR3 region has the DNA TGTGCCAGCAGTTTTACAGGGGGCTCTTACGAGCAGTACTTC.

J is TRBJ1-1 and V is TRBV5-1; 8 nucleotides agree with TRBD1. The V gene's germline CDR1 is SGHRS and CDR2 YFSETQ. The length of the CDR3 is 16 residues. J was trimmed by 1 base and V by 1 base; bases with no gene match: 6. CDR3 DNA sequence: TGCGCCAGCAGCTTGACCCCCGGGACAGGGAACACTGAAGCTTTCTTT. Translation: CASSLTPGTGNTEAFF.

The chain uses TRBV2 and TRBJ1-5; TRBD1 is a possible D gene (6 bases). With 4 bases removed from V and 5 bases from J, the gap between germline ends came to 12 bases. Germline V gives CDR1 SNHLY, CDR2 FYNNEI. This CDR3 region has 14 residues. CDR3 residues: CASSVEGGHQPQHF. In nucleotides, the CDR3 is TGTGCCAGCAGTGTCGAAGGGGGTCATCAGCCCCAGCATTTT.

The chain links TRBV7-2 to TRBJ1-1; D gene ambiguous. V was pared by 4 bases and J by 4 bases, with 10 bases between. Germline V gives CDR1 SGHTA, CDR2 FQGNSA. The CDR3 length is 13 residues. The CDR3 bases are TGTGCCAGCAGCTCATCGAGAGGCACTGAAGCTTTCTTT. It encodes CASSSSRGTEAFF.

CDR3 in DNA: TGCGCCAGCAGTCAGATAGACAGGGGGACCGGGGAGCTGTTTTTT. Translating it yields CASSQIDRGTGELFF. This rearrangement joins TRBV4-1 to TRBJ2-2; 9 bases agree with TRBD1. Germline lookup yields CDR1 MGHRA and CDR2 YSYEKL. J lost 5 bases, V lost 6 bases, and 7 bases had no gene match. The CDR3 length is 15 residues.

The chain uses TRBV3-1 (or the pseudogene TRBV3-2) and TRBJ1-2; no firm D call. The CDR3 is 13 amino acids. Trimming removed 2 bases at V and 8 bases at J, with 12 bases between. Germline V gene data show CDR1 as LGHDT and CDR2 as YNNKEL (reference sequence). CDR3 coding DNA: TGTGCCAGCAGCCAAATCCACTTGAGCGGCTACACCTTC. Its protein product is CASSQIHLSGYTF.

The rearrangement joins TRBV28 to TRBJ1-4; weak D call: TRBD1 (5 bases). Germline V gene data show CDR1 as MDHEN and CDR2 as SYDVKM. This CDR3 is built from 12 residues. The CDR3 DNA reads as TGTGCGGGGGGGAGGGCTAATGAAAAACTGTTTTTT. Translation: CAGGRANEKLFF.

The rearrangement joins TRBV5-1 to TRBJ1-1; weak D call: TRBD1 (5 bases). V lost 9 bases, J lost 3 bases, and 18 bases lay in between. The CDR3 contains 14 residues. CDR1 and CDR2 (germline): SGHRS, YFSETQ. As DNA, the CDR3 is TGCGCCACTTCGATTGGGTGGGGGGACACTGAAGCTTTCTTT. Translated, it gives CATSIGWGDTEAFF.

The rearrangement uses TRBV7-9 and TRBJ2-7, with D possibly being TRBD2 (6 bases). CDR1 is SEHNR, CDR2 FQNEAQ, per germline (reference sequence). The CDR3 sequence is 15 residues long. The V end lost 4 bases, the J end lost 5 bases, and 18 bases lay between the germline ends. DNA of the CDR3: TGTGCCAGCAGCTCTTATCTGGGGACTGATCACGAGCAGTACTTC. Translating it yields CASSSYLGTDHEQYF.

The chain carries TRBV7-9 and TRBJ1-1; D gene uncertain. Germline values: CDR1 SEHNR, CDR2 FQNEAQ (reference sequence). This CDR3 is built from 15 residues. The V end was cut by 4 bases, the J end by 4 bases, with 16 bases between. CDR3 region: CASSSGPRMGTEAFF. The CDR3 DNA reads TGTGCCAGCAGCTCGGGTCCGAGGATGGGCACTGAAGCTTTCTTT.

This chain connects TRBV2 to TRBJ1-1, with D uncertain. With 2 bases removed from V and 7 bases from J, the gap between germline ends came to 17 bases. CDR3 length: 15 amino acids. Germline V gene sequence: CDR1 SNHLY, CDR2 FYNNEI. As DNA, the CDR3 is TGTGCCAGCAGTGAAAGAATCGACACGACCTATGAAGCTTTCTTT. It codes for CASSERIDTTYEAFF.

The chain carries TRBV6-5 and TRBJ1-2, with 7 bases identical to TRBD1. Germline CDR1 is MNHEY and CDR2 is SVGAGI. With 6 bases clipped from V and 2 bases from J, the junction kept 9 bases outside the gene matches. The CDR3 has 15 residues. The CDR3 region has the DNA TGTGCCAGCAGACTCTACCCGACAGGGAACTATGGCTACACCTTC. The encoded protein is CASRLYPTGNYGYTF.

The chain is built from TRBV7-8 and TRBJ2-3; 7 bases are shared with TRBD1. This CDR3 contains 14 residues. CDR1 and CDR2 from the germline V gene are SGHVS and FQNEAQ. The V and J ends lost 6 bases and 3 bases, in that order; junction bases with no gene match: 6. The chain's CDR3 is CASSKGAWTDTQYF. Written as DNA, the CDR3 is TGTGCCAGCAGTAAGGGGGCATGGACAGATACGCAGTATTTT.

This sequence joins TRBV9 and TRBJ2-1; possible D gene TRBD1, 6 bases. This CDR3 comprises 15 residues. Germline lookup yields CDR1 SGDLS and CDR2 YYNGEE. Trimming stripped 2 bases from V and 4 bases from J, with 13 bases between. CDR3 nucleotide sequence: TGTGCCAGCAGCGTTTCCGGACAGATTTACAATGAGCAGTTCTTC. It translates to CASSVSGQIYNEQFF.